This T cell receptor (beta chain) is from a study of shared clonotypes between healthy human individuals. Whole-study results and caveats: The study generally estimated greater richness for naive than memory subsets. Shared clonotypes: 4.5% to 6% naive CD4, 3% to 3.5% naive CD8, 2.3% memory CD4, roughly 0.4% memory CD8.

This table comes from immunoSEQ multiplex PCR, and its TCRdb copy is limited to in-frame clones, with some not included. This table holds over 950,000 clones, roughly 77% found once. For this clone: Its antigen is not known.

The V and J ends lost 3 bases and 7 bases, in that order; junction bases with no gene match: 7. There are 15 residues in the CDR3. Germline CDR1 SGHRS, CDR2 YFSETQ. The sample taken for sequencing was memory CD4+ T cells from PBMCs. The subset is: CD45RA-negative fraction. The clonotype originates from a man between 18 and 35 years old in good health. Some clones in this sample may be carry-over from other donors' samples. V usage is TRBV5-1 and J usage is TRBJ2-1; 10 nucleotides agree with TRBD2. CDR3 amino acids: CASSYGLAVGNEQFF. The CDR3 coding sequence is TGCGCCAGCAGCTATGGACTAGCGGTGGGGAATGAGCAGTTCTTC.